This TCR beta chain was captured in a study of blood T cell repertoires in COVID-19. Assay: immunoSEQ multiplex PCR; the TCRdb copy retains only in-frame clones and omits some. The sample holds 350,000 or so clones, 88% seen once. Trimming at V came to 6 bases and at J to 3 bases, leaving 4 bases not matched to a gene. The CDR3 length is 14 residues. Germline-derived CDR1 and CDR2 are SGHVS and FQNEAQ. Participants spanned ages about 18 to 89 years and resided in over 20 US areas. Sequencing input: PBMCs or T cells enriched from blood (not recorded which). The J gene is TRBJ1-5, the V gene TRBV7-8; 8 bases are a match to TRBD1. This TCR was sampled from a woman in her 30s who had been exposed to COVID-19. CDR3 in amino acids: CASRHRGNNQPQHF. Written as DNA, the CDR3 is TGTGCCAGCAGGCACAGGGGGAACAATCAGCCCCAGCATTTT.